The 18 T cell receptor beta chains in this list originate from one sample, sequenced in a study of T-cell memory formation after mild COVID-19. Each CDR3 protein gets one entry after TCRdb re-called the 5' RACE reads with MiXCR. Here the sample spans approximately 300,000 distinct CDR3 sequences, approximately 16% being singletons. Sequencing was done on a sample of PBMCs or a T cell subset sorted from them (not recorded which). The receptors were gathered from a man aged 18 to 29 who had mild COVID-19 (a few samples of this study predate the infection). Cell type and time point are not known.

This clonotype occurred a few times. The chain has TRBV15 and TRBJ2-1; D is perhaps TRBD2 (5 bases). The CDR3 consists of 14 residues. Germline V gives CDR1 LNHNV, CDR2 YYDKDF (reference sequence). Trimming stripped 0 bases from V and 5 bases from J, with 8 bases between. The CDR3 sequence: CATSREAVNNEQFF. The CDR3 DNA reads TGTGCCACCAGCAGAGAAGCGGTGAACAATGAGCAGTTCTTC.

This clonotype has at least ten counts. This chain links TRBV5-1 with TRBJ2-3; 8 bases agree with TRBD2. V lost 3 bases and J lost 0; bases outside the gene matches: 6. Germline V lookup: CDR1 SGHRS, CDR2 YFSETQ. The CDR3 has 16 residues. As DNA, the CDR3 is TGCGCCAGCAGCTCGGGGGGGGCCTCTAGCACAGATACGCAGTATTTT. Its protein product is CASSSGGASSTDTQYF. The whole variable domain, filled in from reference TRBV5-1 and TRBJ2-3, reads KAGVTQTPRYLIKTRGQQVTLSCSPISGHRSVSWYQQTPGQGLQFLFEYFSETQRNKGNFPGRFSGRQFSNSRSEMNVSTLELGDSALYLCASSSGGASSTDTQYFGPGTRLTVL.

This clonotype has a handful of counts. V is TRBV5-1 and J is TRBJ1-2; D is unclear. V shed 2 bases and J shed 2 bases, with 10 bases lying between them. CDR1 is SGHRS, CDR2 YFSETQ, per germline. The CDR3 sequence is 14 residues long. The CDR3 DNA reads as TGCGCCAGCAGCTTAATTGGAGGAAACTATGGCTACACCTTC. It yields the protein CASSLIGGNYGYTF.

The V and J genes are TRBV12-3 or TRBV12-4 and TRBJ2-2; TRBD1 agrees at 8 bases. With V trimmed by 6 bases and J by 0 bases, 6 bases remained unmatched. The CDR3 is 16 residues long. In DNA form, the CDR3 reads TGTGCCAGCAGCTCTGGACAGGGTACGAACACCGGGGAGCTGTTTTTT. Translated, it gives CASSSGQGTNTGELFF.

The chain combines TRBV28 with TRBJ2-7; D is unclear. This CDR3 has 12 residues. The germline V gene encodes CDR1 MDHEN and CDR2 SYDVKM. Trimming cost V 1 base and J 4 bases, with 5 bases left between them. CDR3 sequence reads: CASSLYKYEQYF. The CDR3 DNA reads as TGTGCCAGCAGTTTATACAAGTACGAGCAGTACTTC.

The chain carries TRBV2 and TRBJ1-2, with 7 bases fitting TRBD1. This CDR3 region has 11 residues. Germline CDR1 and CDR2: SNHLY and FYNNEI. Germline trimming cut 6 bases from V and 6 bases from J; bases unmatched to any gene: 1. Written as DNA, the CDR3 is TGTGCCAGCAGCAGGGGGAATGGCTACACCTTC. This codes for CASSRGNGYTF.

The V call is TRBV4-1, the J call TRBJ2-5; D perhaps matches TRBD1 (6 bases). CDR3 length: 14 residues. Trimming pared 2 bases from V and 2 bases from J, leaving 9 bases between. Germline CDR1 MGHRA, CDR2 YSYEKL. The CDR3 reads CASSQLGQQETQYF. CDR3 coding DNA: TGCGCCAGCAGCCAATTAGGACAGCAAGAGACCCAGTACTTC.

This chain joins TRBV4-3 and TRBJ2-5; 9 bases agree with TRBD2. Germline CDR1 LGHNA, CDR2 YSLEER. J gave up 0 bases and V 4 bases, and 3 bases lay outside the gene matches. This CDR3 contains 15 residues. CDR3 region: CASSPSSGDQETQYF. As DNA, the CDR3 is TGCGCCAGCAGCCCCTCTAGCGGGGACCAAGAGACCCAGTACTTC.

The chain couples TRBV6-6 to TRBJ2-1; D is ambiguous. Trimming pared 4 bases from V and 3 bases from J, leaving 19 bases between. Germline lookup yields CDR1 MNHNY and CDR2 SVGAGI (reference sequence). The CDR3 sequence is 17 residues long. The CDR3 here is CASSSTLGDSGYNEQFF. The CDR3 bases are TGTGCCAGCAGTTCCACTCTTGGGGATTCGGGCTACAATGAGCAGTTCTTC.

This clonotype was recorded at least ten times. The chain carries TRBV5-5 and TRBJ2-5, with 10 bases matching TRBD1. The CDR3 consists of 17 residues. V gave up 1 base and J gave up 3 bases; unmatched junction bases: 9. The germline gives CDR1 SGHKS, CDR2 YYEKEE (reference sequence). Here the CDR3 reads CASSLILTGTGEETQYF. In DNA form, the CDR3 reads TGTGCCAGCAGCTTGATACTCACCGGGACAGGGGAAGAGACCCAGTACTTC.

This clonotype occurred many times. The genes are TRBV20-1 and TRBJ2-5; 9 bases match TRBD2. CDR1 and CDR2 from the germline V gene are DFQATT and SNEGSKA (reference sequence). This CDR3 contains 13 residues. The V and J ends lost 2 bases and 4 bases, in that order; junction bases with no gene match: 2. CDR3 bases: TGCAGTGCTAGACGGCGGGGGGGAGAGACCCAGTACTTC. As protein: CSARRRGGETQYF.

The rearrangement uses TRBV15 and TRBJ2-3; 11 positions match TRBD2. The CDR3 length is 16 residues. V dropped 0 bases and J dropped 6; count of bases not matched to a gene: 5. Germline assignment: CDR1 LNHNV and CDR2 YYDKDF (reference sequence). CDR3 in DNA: TGTGCCACCAGCAGAGATCTAGCGGGGGGCTGGGATACGCAGTATTTT. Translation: CATSRDLAGGWDTQYF.

CDR3 nucleotides: TGTGCCAGCACCAGAACAGAGTACACTGAAGCTTTCTTT. Residues: CASTRTEYTEAFF. V usage is TRBV7-8 and J usage is TRBJ1-1; D uncertain. Germline CDR1 reads SGHVS; CDR2 reads FQNEAQ. The CDR3 extends over 13 amino acids. The germline V and J ends were trimmed by 7 bases and 3 bases, with 12 bases remaining between them.

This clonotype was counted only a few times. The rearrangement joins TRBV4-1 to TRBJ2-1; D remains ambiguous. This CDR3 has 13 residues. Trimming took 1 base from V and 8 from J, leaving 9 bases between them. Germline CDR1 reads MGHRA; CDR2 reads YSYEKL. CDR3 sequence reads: CASSQVGLHEQFF. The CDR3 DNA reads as TGCGCCAGCAGCCAAGTCGGGTTGCATGAGCAGTTCTTC.

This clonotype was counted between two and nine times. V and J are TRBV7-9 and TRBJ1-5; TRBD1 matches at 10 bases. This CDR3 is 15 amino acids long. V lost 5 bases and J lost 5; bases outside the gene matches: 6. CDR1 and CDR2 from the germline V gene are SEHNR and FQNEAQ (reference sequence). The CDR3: CASSGGTGAHQPQHF. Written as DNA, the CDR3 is TGTGCCAGCAGCGGCGGGACAGGGGCCCATCAGCCCCAGCATTTT.

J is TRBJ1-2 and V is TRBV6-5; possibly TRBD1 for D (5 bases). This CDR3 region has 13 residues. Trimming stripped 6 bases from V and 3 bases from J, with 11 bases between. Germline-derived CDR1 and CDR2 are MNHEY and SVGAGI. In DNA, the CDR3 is TGTGCCAGCAGCCCTACAGGCCACTATGGCTACACCTTC. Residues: CASSPTGHYGYTF.

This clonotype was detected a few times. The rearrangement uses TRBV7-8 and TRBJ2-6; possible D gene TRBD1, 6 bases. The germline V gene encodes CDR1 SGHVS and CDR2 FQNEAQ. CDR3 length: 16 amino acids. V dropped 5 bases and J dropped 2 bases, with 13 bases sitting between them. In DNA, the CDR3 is TGTGCCAGCAGCAGCCTCAGACAGGCTGGGGCCAACGTCCTGACTTTC. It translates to CASSSLRQAGANVLTF.

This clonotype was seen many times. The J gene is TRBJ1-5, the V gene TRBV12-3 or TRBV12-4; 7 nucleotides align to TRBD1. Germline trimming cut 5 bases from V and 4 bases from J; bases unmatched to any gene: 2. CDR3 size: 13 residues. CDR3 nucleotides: TGTGCCAGCAGTGCACAGGGGAATCAGCCCCAGCATTTT. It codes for CASSAQGNQPQHF.